The T cell receptor beta chain described here comes from a study of T cell changes during pregnancy in multiple sclerosis (dated by TCRdb to 2018 to 2020). Study-level background: The study examined how the T cell repertoire changed over the course of pregnancy in women with multiple sclerosis.

The library was produced with the immunoSEQ multiplex PCR assay. TCRdb stores this immuneACCESS table with in-frame sequences only. Part of the clones is absent; in the studies checked, under half of the shortfall reflects unresolved V genes, and no reason is known for the rest. Counted in this sample were 73,000 or so clones; less than 95% of them appeared once. The ten largest clones represent around 0.9% of the sample. As regards this clone: Its antigen specificity is not known. No base-level quality is on record; no much larger clone is a single base apart.

The V and J ends are trimmed by 7 bases and 5 bases, leaving 17 bases between them. Via the germline V gene, CDR1 is MNHEY and CDR2 SVGAGI. The CDR3 covers 14 residues, taking in both the cysteine and the phenylalanine. Here the CDR3 DNA is all that survives: 42 bases in frame from base 1. The clonotype was recovered from a female donor with multiple sclerosis, enrolled in a pregnancy study. Sequences were derived from peripheral blood, sampled in the second trimester of pregnancy. This sequence uses TRBV6-5 and TRBJ2-5; TRBD2 could be the D gene, as 6 bases match. The CDR3: CASIGAGSRETQYF. The sequenced DNA: TGTGCCAGCATAGGGGCGGGGTCGCGGGAGACCCAGTACTTC.